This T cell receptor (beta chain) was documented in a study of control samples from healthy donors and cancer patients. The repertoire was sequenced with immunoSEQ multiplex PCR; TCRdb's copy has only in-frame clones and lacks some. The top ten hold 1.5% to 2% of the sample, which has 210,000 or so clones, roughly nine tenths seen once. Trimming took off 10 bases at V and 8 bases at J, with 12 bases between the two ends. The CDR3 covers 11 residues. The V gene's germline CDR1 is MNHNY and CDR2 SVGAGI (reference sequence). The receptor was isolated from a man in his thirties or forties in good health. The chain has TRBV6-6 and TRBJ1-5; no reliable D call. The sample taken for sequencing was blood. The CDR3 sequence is CATGVREPQHF. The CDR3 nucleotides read TGTGCCACCGGAGTGAGGGAGCCCCAGCATTTT.